A selection of T cell receptor beta chains follows, all from one sample in a study of cytomegalovirus exposure and HLA in healthy donors. The data were produced by immunoSEQ multiplex PCR, yet TCRdb's version contains in-frame clones alone and is incomplete. This table holds around 150,000 clones, 65% to 85% found once. Sequencing was done on a sample of PBMCs. Receptors were obtained from a man between 60 and 70 years old in good health and CMV-seronegative. CDR3s include the opening cysteine and the closing phenylalanine or tryptophan. A D gene is named only where the DNA matches it firmly. Clone size, where shown, is once, few, many, or a class for clones that have expanded.

v_call: TRBV19
j_call: TRBJ1-1
clone_size: few
d_call: TRBD1
cdr3_aa: CASSSWDRGYTEAFF
cdr3_nt: TGTGCCAGTAGTTCCTGGGACAGGGGATACACTGAAGCTTTCTTT

v_call: TRBV7-2
j_call: TRBJ1-1
clone_size: .
d_call: .
cdr3_aa: CATLRQENTEAFF
cdr3_nt: TGTGCCACCCTTCGCCAGGAGAACACTGAAGCTTTCTTT

v_call: TRBV19
j_call: TRBJ2-1
clone_size: .
d_call: TRBD2
cdr3_aa: CASNPTSGYNEQFF
cdr3_nt: TGTGCCAGTAACCCGACTAGCGGGTACAATGAGCAGTTCTTC

v_call: TRBV10-3
j_call: TRBJ2-3
clone_size: .
d_call: TRBD1
cdr3_aa: CAISDRGSTDTQYF
cdr3_nt: TGTGCCATCAGTGACAGGGGGAGCACAGATACGCAGTATTTT

v_call: TRBV7-2
j_call: TRBJ2-2
clone_size: .
d_call: .
cdr3_aa: CASSLAGRANTGELFF
cdr3_nt: TGTGCCAGCAGCTTAGCGGGCCGTGCGAACACCGGGGAGCTGTTTTTT

v_call: TRBV28
j_call: TRBJ2-3
clone_size: few
d_call: TRBD1
cdr3_aa: CASSLLGQVSSTDTQYF
cdr3_nt: TGTGCCAGCAGTTTGTTGGGACAGGTTTCTAGCACAGATACGCAGTATTTT

v_call: TRBV21-1
j_call: TRBJ2-3
clone_size: .
d_call: .
cdr3_aa: CASSIGEPQALTDTQYF
cdr3_nt: TGTGCCAGCAGCATAGGGGAACCACAGGCACTCACAGATACGCAGTATTTT

v_call: TRBV7-8
j_call: TRBJ1-2
clone_size: few
d_call: .
cdr3_aa: CASSFGRLRMNGYTF
cdr3_nt: TGTGCCAGCAGCTTTGGGCGTTTACGGATGAATGGCTACACCTTC

v_call: TRBV7-2
j_call: TRBJ1-3
clone_size: .
d_call: .
cdr3_aa: CASSNSQGGWGNTIYF
cdr3_nt: TGTGCCAGCAGTAATTCACAGGGCGGGTGGGGAAACACCATATATTTT

v_call: TRBV6-5
j_call: TRBJ1-5
clone_size: .
d_call: TRBD1
cdr3_aa: CASSLGQVPNQPQHF
cdr3_nt: TGTGCCAGCAGCCTCGGACAGGTCCCCAATCAGCCCCAGCATTTT

v_call: TRBV18
j_call: TRBJ1-4
clone_size: .
d_call: .
cdr3_aa: CASSPLEAEKLFF
cdr3_nt: TGTGCCAGCTCACCATTAGAGGCTGAAAAACTGTTTTTT

v_call: TRBV2
j_call: TRBJ2-2
clone_size: .
d_call: .
cdr3_aa: CASRYYGELFF
cdr3_nt: TGTGCCAGCAGATATTACGGGGAGCTGTTTTTT

v_call: TRBV10-3
j_call: TRBJ1-6
clone_size: .
d_call: .
cdr3_aa: CAISGTGTPNSPLHF
cdr3_nt: TGTGCCATCAGCGGGACCGGGACTCCTAATTCACCCCTCCACTTT

v_call: TRBV30
j_call: TRBJ2-5
clone_size: .
d_call: TRBD2
cdr3_aa: CAWTSGRKETQYF
cdr3_nt: TGTGCCTGGACTAGCGGGAGGAAAGAGACCCAGTACTTC

v_call: TRBV5-8
j_call: TRBJ1-1
clone_size: .
d_call: .
cdr3_aa: CASSHTGIVNTEAFF
cdr3_nt: TGTGCCAGCAGCCATACAGGGATAGTAAACACTGAAGCTTTCTTT

v_call: TRBV30
j_call: TRBJ2-5
clone_size: few
d_call: .
cdr3_aa: CAWSRQEETQYF
cdr3_nt: TGTGCCTGGAGCCGGCAGGAAGAGACCCAGTACTTC

v_call: TRBV30
j_call: TRBJ2-4
clone_size: .
d_call: TRBD2
cdr3_aa: CAWTAGVQAKNIQYF
cdr3_nt: TGTGCCTGGACGGCGGGGGTTCAAGCCAAAAACATTCAGTACTTC

v_call: TRBV19
j_call: TRBJ1-2
clone_size: .
d_call: TRBD1
cdr3_aa: CASSMTDRGSYTF
cdr3_nt: TGTGCCAGTAGTATGACGGACAGGGGAAGCTACACCTTC

v_call: TRBV10-3
j_call: TRBJ2-1
clone_size: .
d_call: TRBD1
cdr3_aa: CAISEGQGAYNEQFF
cdr3_nt: TGTGCCATCAGTGAGGGACAGGGGGCCTACAATGAGCAGTTCTTC

v_call: TRBV4-2
j_call: TRBJ2-1
clone_size: .
d_call: .
cdr3_aa: CASSQEGTGIPYNEQFF
cdr3_nt: TGTGCCAGCAGCCAAGAGGGAACCGGGATTCCCTACAATGAGCAGTTCTTC

v_call: TRBV7-2
j_call: TRBJ2-3
clone_size: .
d_call: .
cdr3_aa: CASSLPITDTQYF
cdr3_nt: TGTGCCAGCAGCTTACCTATCACAGATACGCAGTATTTT

v_call: TRBV30
j_call: TRBJ2-3
clone_size: .
d_call: .
cdr3_aa: CAWSVLGWQGGASTDTQYF
cdr3_nt: TGTGCCTGGAGTGTACTAGGGTGGCAGGGGGGTGCTAGCACAGATACGCAGTATTTT

v_call: TRBV11-2
j_call: TRBJ2-7
clone_size: once
d_call: .
cdr3_aa: CASSLTAGEQYF
cdr3_nt: TGTGCCAGCAGCTTAACAGCGGGCGAGCAGTACTTC

v_call: TRBV15
j_call: TRBJ1-5
clone_size: .
d_call: .
cdr3_aa: CATSRALNQPQHF
cdr3_nt: TGTGCCACCAGCAGAGCCCTAAATCAGCCCCAGCATTTT

v_call: TRBV7-9
j_call: TRBJ2-7
clone_size: .
d_call: TRBD1
cdr3_aa: CSSSLLGQFSYEQYF
cdr3_nt: TGTTCCAGCAGCTTATTGGGACAGTTCTCCTACGAGCAGTACTTC

v_call: TRBV6-5
j_call: TRBJ1-2
clone_size: .
d_call: .
cdr3_aa: CASRLGVDPYGYTF
cdr3_nt: TGTGCCAGCAGACTCGGGGTCGACCCCTATGGCTACACCTTC

v_call: TRBV6-4
j_call: TRBJ2-3
clone_size: .
d_call: TRBD2
cdr3_aa: CASSDTSGRGDTDTQYF
cdr3_nt: TGTGCCAGCAGTGACACTAGCGGCCGGGGGGACACAGATACGCAGTATTTT

v_call: TRBV19
j_call: TRBJ2-1
clone_size: .
d_call: .
cdr3_aa: CASSIDWRGTEFF
cdr3_nt: TGTGCCAGTAGTATAGATTGGAGGGGAACGGAGTTCTTC

v_call: TRBV4-2
j_call: TRBJ2-7
clone_size: .
d_call: TRBD2
cdr3_aa: CASSQAGTSREQYF
cdr3_nt: TGTGCCAGCAGCCAAGCGGGGACTAGTCGCGAGCAGTACTTC

v_call: TRBV5-1
j_call: TRBJ2-7
clone_size: .
d_call: TRBD1
cdr3_aa: CASSLEGAYYEQYF
cdr3_nt: TGCGCCAGCAGCTTGGAGGGGGCGTACTACGAGCAGTACTTC

v_call: TRBV10-1
j_call: TRBJ2-5
clone_size: .
d_call: .
cdr3_aa: CASSEGGGIPQETQYF
cdr3_nt: TGCGCCAGCAGTGAAGGCGGAGGGATACCACAAGAGACCCAGTACTTC

v_call: TRBV10-3
j_call: TRBJ1-1
clone_size: .
d_call: .
cdr3_aa: CATRGGSTEAFF
cdr3_nt: TGTGCCACCCGTGGGGGGAGCACTGAAGCCTTCTTT

v_call: TRBV4-3
j_call: TRBJ1-3
clone_size: once
d_call: .
cdr3_aa: CASSQGASGNTIYF
cdr3_nt: TGCGCCAGCAGCCAAGGCGCTTCTGGAAACACCATATATTTT

v_call: TRBV11-2
j_call: TRBJ1-5
clone_size: once
d_call: .
cdr3_aa: CASSLDREQPQHF
cdr3_nt: TGTGCCAGCAGCTTAGATCGGGAGCAGCCCCAGCATTTT

v_call: TRBV7-2
j_call: TRBJ2-3
clone_size: .
d_call: TRBD1
cdr3_aa: CASSPGTAGDTQYF
cdr3_nt: TGTGCCAGCAGCCCCGGGACAGCTGGAGATACGCAGTATTTT

v_call: TRBV13
j_call: TRBJ2-1
clone_size: once
d_call: TRBD2
cdr3_aa: CASSTRLAGGGNEQFF
cdr3_nt: TGTGCCAGCAGCACCCGACTAGCGGGAGGTGGCAATGAGCAGTTCTTC

v_call: TRBV7-9
j_call: TRBJ1-5
clone_size: .
d_call: TRBD1
cdr3_aa: CASSQGQSLAQHF
cdr3_nt: TGTGCCAGCAGCCAGGGACAGTCATTGGCCCAGCATTTT

v_call: TRBV27
j_call: TRBJ2-7
clone_size: once
d_call: TRBD2
cdr3_aa: CASTNSAGPTYEQYF
cdr3_nt: TGTGCCAGCACCAACTCAGCGGGACCGACCTACGAGCAGTACTTC

v_call: TRBV2
j_call: TRBJ2-1
clone_size: .
d_call: .
cdr3_aa: CASSEVHREYNEQFF
cdr3_nt: TGTGCCAGCAGTGAAGTCCACAGGGAATACAATGAGCAGTTCTTC

v_call: TRBV6-1
j_call: TRBJ2-7
clone_size: .
d_call: TRBD1
cdr3_aa: CAVLTGDGNPYEQYF
cdr3_nt: TGTGCCGTACTGACAGGGGACGGTAACCCCTACGAGCAGTACTTC

v_call: TRBV5-4
j_call: TRBJ2-7
clone_size: .
d_call: TRBD2
cdr3_aa: CASRAWGLVNDEQYF
cdr3_nt: TGTGCCAGCAGAGCTTGGGGACTAGTCAATGACGAGCAGTACTTC

v_call: TRBV7-3
j_call: TRBJ2-2
clone_size: once
d_call: TRBD1
cdr3_aa: CASSPQKGAGELFF
cdr3_nt: TGTGCCAGCAGCCCGCAGAAGGGGGCAGGGGAGCTGTTTTTT

v_call: TRBV7-9
j_call: TRBJ2-2
clone_size: few
d_call: .
cdr3_aa: CASSSQGGTGELFF
cdr3_nt: TGTGCCAGCAGCTCACAGGGAGGGACCGGGGAGCTGTTTTTT

v_call: TRBV19
j_call: TRBJ2-1
clone_size: .
d_call: TRBD1
cdr3_aa: CASSNPSWTGAYNEQFF
cdr3_nt: TGTGCCAGTAGTAATCCATCTTGGACAGGGGCCTACAATGAGCAGTTCTTC

v_call: TRBV30
j_call: TRBJ2-5
clone_size: .
d_call: .
cdr3_aa: CAWRATGAGKETQYF
cdr3_nt: TGTGCCTGGAGGGCGACAGGTGCCGGGAAAGAGACCCAGTACTTC

v_call: TRBV28
j_call: TRBJ1-5
clone_size: once
d_call: TRBD1
cdr3_aa: CASRQGHQPQHF
cdr3_nt: TGTGCCAGTAGACAGGGTCATCAGCCCCAGCATTTT

v_call: TRBV4-2
j_call: TRBJ2-2
clone_size: .
d_call: .
cdr3_aa: CASSHSSEGELFF
cdr3_nt: TGTGCCAGCAGCCATTCCTCTGAGGGGGAGCTGTTTTTT

v_call: TRBV27
j_call: TRBJ2-7
clone_size: .
d_call: TRBD2
cdr3_aa: CASSLGSGRESYEQYF
cdr3_nt: TGTGCCAGCAGTTTAGGTAGCGGGAGGGAGTCCTACGAGCAGTACTTC

v_call: TRBV5-1
j_call: TRBJ2-5
clone_size: .
d_call: TRBD1
cdr3_aa: CASSLRDRTKTQYF
cdr3_nt: TGCGCCAGCAGCCTCCGGGACAGGACAAAGACCCAGTACTTC

v_call: TRBV25-1
j_call: TRBJ2-1
clone_size: .
d_call: TRBD1
cdr3_aa: CASCLGQGDWNEQFF
cdr3_nt: TGTGCCAGCTGCTTGGGACAGGGGGACTGGAATGAGCAGTTCTTC

v_call: TRBV5-8
j_call: TRBJ2-1
clone_size: .
d_call: TRBD2
cdr3_aa: CASSRGGRDEQFF
cdr3_nt: TGTGCCAGCAGCCGGGGGGGCCGCGATGAGCAGTTCTTC

v_call: TRBV4-3
j_call: TRBJ1-6
clone_size: .
d_call: TRBD1
cdr3_aa: CASSQDTGGNSPLHF
cdr3_nt: TGCGCCAGCAGCCAAGATACAGGGGGTAATTCACCCCTCCACTTT

v_call: TRBV4-1
j_call: TRBJ2-7
clone_size: .
d_call: .
cdr3_aa: CASSHSGRDAYYEQYF
cdr3_nt: TGCGCCAGCAGCCATTCGGGGCGGGACGCTTACTACGAGCAGTACTTC

v_call: TRBV7-2
j_call: TRBJ2-7
clone_size: .
d_call: TRBD2
cdr3_aa: CASSSLGRTSGNSEQYF
cdr3_nt: TGTGCCAGCAGCTCGCTGGGCCGGACTAGCGGGAATAGTGAGCAGTACTTC

v_call: TRBV10-3
j_call: TRBJ2-1
clone_size: .
d_call: TRBD2
cdr3_aa: CAITPSGDYNEQFF
cdr3_nt: TGTGCCATCACTCCTAGCGGAGATTACAATGAGCAGTTCTTC

v_call: TRBV30
j_call: TRBJ2-7
clone_size: .
d_call: TRBD1
cdr3_aa: CAWDRGRRYEQYF
cdr3_nt: TGTGCCTGGGACAGGGGAAGGCGGTACGAGCAGTACTTC

v_call: TRBV7-9
j_call: TRBJ2-1
clone_size: .
d_call: .
cdr3_aa: CASSTQPGGNEQFF
cdr3_nt: TGTGCCAGCAGCACCCAGCCGGGTGGGAATGAGCAGTTCTTC

v_call: TRBV9
j_call: TRBJ2-3
clone_size: few
d_call: TRBD2
cdr3_aa: CASSVGSGGPADTQYF
cdr3_nt: TGTGCCAGCAGCGTAGGGTCGGGGGGGCCCGCAGATACGCAGTATTTT

v_call: TRBV9
j_call: TRBJ1-3
clone_size: .
d_call: TRBD1
cdr3_aa: CASSVGEGQGIGNTIYF
cdr3_nt: TGTGCCAGCAGCGTAGGAGAGGGACAGGGTATAGGAAACACCATATATTTT